Below, 32 T cell receptor beta chains from the same sample are listed, as sequenced in a study of T cell repertoires in aging, cancer and after chemotherapy. TRB rearrangements spanning V, D and J were amplified using mixed TRB-A/B primers. Using its own MiXCR run on the multiplex PCR reads, TCRdb lists one record per CDR3 protein. In the table there are thousands of distinct CDR3 sequences, 20% to 25% of which are singletons. Amplification of TCR beta used genomic DNA extracted from peripheral blood. Sequenced material: blood. These receptors all come from a human donor with a blood cancer.

The CDR3 nucleotides read TGTGCCAGCAGCTTAGCGCTGGGGGACTACAATGAGCAGTTCTTC. It encodes CASSLALGDYNEQFF. The V and J genes are TRBV7-9 and TRBJ2-1; TRBD1 or TRBD2 may be the D gene (5 bases each). Trimming took off 0 bases at V and 3 bases at J, with 9 bases between the two ends. Germline values: CDR1 SEHNR, CDR2 FQNEAQ (reference sequence). This CDR3 has 15 residues.

This clonotype is termed medium-sized (0.01 to 0.1%). The chain recombines TRBV5-6 with TRBJ1-1; D might be TRBD1 (5 bases). V was clipped by 3 bases and J by 4 bases, with 10 bases between them. The CDR3 spans 13 residues. The germline V gene encodes CDR1 SGHDT and CDR2 YYEEEE. The CDR3 sequence: CASSWQGGTEAFF. CDR3 DNA sequence: TGTGCCAGCAGCTGGCAGGGCGGCACTGAAGCTTTCTTT.

This clonotype is labeled as medium-sized (0.01 to 0.1%). The rearrangement joins TRBV6-6 to TRBJ1-3, with D perhaps matching TRBD1 (5 bases). This CDR3 contains 18 residues. With 5 bases removed from V and 0 bases from J, the gap between germline ends came to 20 bases. Germline V gene sequence: CDR1 MNHNY, CDR2 SVGAGI (reference sequence). CDR3 in amino acids: CASSTNPGNRTSGNTIYF. The DNA for the CDR3 is TGTGCCAGCAGTACCAATCCAGGGAACAGAACCTCTGGAAACACCATATATTTT.

The chain is built from TRBV20-1 and TRBJ2-7; possible D gene TRBD2, 6 bases. Germline lookup yields CDR1 DFQATT and CDR2 SNEGSKA (reference sequence). The germline V and J ends were trimmed by 5 bases and 0 bases, with 11 bases remaining between them. This CDR3 has 13 residues. In nucleotides, the CDR3 is TGCAGTGCTGGCGGGGTGTACTCCTACGAGCAGTACTTC. It specifies CSAGGVYSYEQYF.

This chain links TRBV4-3 with TRBJ1-4, with 8 bases identical to TRBD1. V lost 4 bases to trimming and J lost 8 bases; unmatched junction nucleotides: 12. The length of the CDR3 is 16 residues. Germline V gives CDR1 LGHNA, CDR2 YSLEER. The chain's CDR3 is CASSLVKQGAREKLFF. The CDR3 DNA reads TGCGCCAGCAGCCTCGTAAAGCAGGGGGCAAGGGAAAAACTGTTTTTT.

By sample share, this clonotype is medium-sized. The chain has TRBV4-3 and TRBJ2-7; the match to TRBD2 covers 7 bases. Losses at the gene ends were 0 bases for V and 1 base for J; bases not matched to a gene: 9. There are 17 residues in the CDR3. From germline, CDR1 is LGHNA and CDR2 YSLEER. The CDR3 DNA reads TGCGCCAGCAGCCAAGATCGACCAAGGGGAGGGTCCTACGAGCAGTACTTC. Protein sequence: CASSQDRPRGGSYEQYF.

A word on this clonotype: One end of the junction does not line up with germline, which may come from a read error. The rearrangement links TRBV10-3 to TRBJ2-7; 8 bases map to TRBD1. This CDR3 comprises 16 residues. Germline CDR1 reads ENHRY; CDR2 reads SYGVKD. As DNA, the CDR3 is TGCGCCAGCAGTGAGGGTAGACAGGGGCGCACCTACGAGCAGTACTTC. Protein product: CASSEGRQGRTYEQYF.

By sample fraction, this clonotype is medium-sized. The V call is TRBV7-6, the J call TRBJ1-5; D ambiguous. V lost 1 base to trimming and J lost 4 bases, with 11 bases between them. Germline V CDR1 and CDR2: SGHVS, FNYEAQ. This CDR3 region has 15 residues. The CDR3 here is CASSLGGPTNQPQHF. The CDR3 DNA is TGTGCCAGCAGCTTAGGCGGTCCTACTAATCAGCCCCAGCATTTT.

This clonotype has only one observation. The rearrangement joins TRBV6-5 to TRBJ2-3; 16 bases align to TRBD2. Germline assignment: CDR1 MNHEY and CDR2 SVGAGI. This CDR3 is built from 17 residues. With V trimmed by 5 bases and J by 3 bases, 5 bases remained unmatched. Here the CDR3 reads CASSEGTSGGATDTQYF. CDR3 sequence (DNA): TGTGCCAGCAGTGAAGGGACTAGCGGGGGGGCAACAGATACGCAGTATTTT.

By sample share, this clonotype is medium-sized. The V call is TRBV19, the J call TRBJ2-6; no reliable D call. The CDR3 contains 16 residues. V dropped 4 bases and J dropped 4 bases, with 14 bases sitting between them. Looked up from germline, CDR1 is LNHDA and CDR2 is SQIVND (reference sequence). In nucleotides, the CDR3 is TGTGCCAGTAGTAAGGTCTCCCTCTGGGGGGCCAACGTCCTGACTTTC. It yields the protein CASSKVSLWGANVLTF.

This clonotype is medium-sized (0.01 to 0.1%). The J gene is TRBJ1-3, the V gene TRBV10-3; TRBD1 matches 7 bases. The CDR3 length is 17 residues. V lost 6 bases, J lost 2 bases, and 13 bases stayed unmatched. Germline CDR1 is ENHRY and CDR2 is SYGVKD. This chain's CDR3 is CAISRFLGQKAGNTIYF. CDR3 nucleotides: TGTGCCATCAGCCGGTTTTTGGGACAGAAAGCTGGAAACACCATATATTTT.

This clonotype was seen only a few times. The CDR3 DNA reads TGTGCCAGCAGCAAAAGAAGCCCCCTCCACTTT. Encoded protein: CASSKRSPLHF. The chain links TRBV21-1 to TRBJ1-6. TRBV21-1 is a recognized pseudogene. This CDR3 comprises 11 residues.

The chain joins TRBV7-9 to TRBJ1-3, with D unclear. The CDR3 is 17 amino acids. Germline-derived CDR1 and CDR2 are SEHNR and FQNEAQ (reference sequence). Deletions cut 5 bases from V and 0 bases from J, with 17 bases between. The CDR3 coding sequence is TGTGCCAGCAGCCACCTAGCTGGGGTTCTCTCTGGAAACACCATATATTTT. Its protein product is CASSHLAGVLSGNTIYF. Drawing the rest from reference TRBV7-9 and TRBJ1-3, the complete variable domain is DTGVSQNPRHKITKRGQNVTFRCDPISEHNRLYWYRQTLGQGPEFLTYFQNEAQLEKSRLLSDRFSAERPKGSFSTLEIQRTEQGDSAMYLCASSHLAGVLSGNTIYFGEGSWLTVV.

With respect to this clonotype: One base away lies a much larger clone, so this may be a sequencing read error. The chain is built from TRBV5-4 and TRBJ2-5; TRBD2 might be the D (5 bases). This CDR3 has 14 amino acids. CDR1 is SGHNT and CDR2 is YYREEE in the germline V gene (reference sequence). The CDR3 region is CASSSDSTQETRYF. CDR3 coding DNA: TGTGCCAGCAGCTCGGACTCCACCCAAGAGACCCGGTACTTC.

The rearrangement joins TRBV5-6 to TRBJ1-1; D gene ambiguous. Germline-derived CDR1 and CDR2 are SGHDT and YYEEEE. The CDR3 consists of 14 residues. Trimming pared 3 bases from V and 1 base from J, leaving 10 bases between. The CDR3 reads CASSSNTGNTEAFF. DNA for the CDR3: TGTGCCAGCAGCTCCAATACTGGGAACACTGAAGCTTTCTTT.

The chain uses TRBV14 and TRBJ1-6; D might be TRBD1 (6 bases). The CDR3 is 16 amino acids. Germline values: CDR1 SGHDN, CDR2 FVKESK. The ends were cut back, 0 bases at V and 5 bases at J, with 11 bases in the middle. As DNA, the CDR3 is TGTGCCAGCAGCCAAGATTGGGGGCTGGATAATTCACCCCTCCACTTT. Translated: CASSQDWGLDNSPLHF.

With regard to this clonotype: This clone may be a read error of a much larger clone one base away. V usage is TRBV27 and J usage is TRBJ2-7; possible D gene TRBD2, 6 bases. CDR1 is MNHEY, CDR2 SMNVEV, per germline (reference sequence). The CDR3 runs 11 residues. The CDR3 DNA sequence: TGTGCCACCAGTCCAGGAGGGGTGGAGTACTTC. As protein: CATSPGGVEYF.

This clonotype is medium-sized (0.01 to 0.1%) in the sample. The V call is TRBV19, the J call TRBJ1-5; D not resolved. With 7 bases removed from V and 1 base from J, the gap between germline ends came to 17 bases. The germline gives CDR1 LNHDA, CDR2 SQIVND (reference sequence). The CDR3 consists of 16 residues. DNA for the CDR3: TGTGCCAGTACCCCTGGCCAGGTGGTGAGCAATCAGCCCCAGCATTTT. This sequence encodes CASTPGQVVSNQPQHF.

Relative to its sample, this clonotype is medium-sized. The J gene is TRBJ2-2, the V gene TRBV30, with 8 bases matching TRBD1. The CDR3 is 14 amino acids. Germline assignment: CDR1 GTSNPN and CDR2 SVGIG (reference sequence). J lost 6 bases, V lost 6 bases, and 9 bases had no gene match. CDR3 nucleotide sequence: TGTGCCTGTTCTAGACAGGGGCGCGCCGGGGAGCTGTTTTTT. Protein product: CACSRQGRAGELFF.

In its sample, this clonotype ranks as medium-sized (0.01 to 0.1%). This chain joins TRBV6-2 or TRBV6-3 and TRBJ1-5, with 8 bases that match TRBD1. Trimming removed 6 bases from V and 3 bases from J; junction bases left unmatched: 7. CDR1 and CDR2 from the germline V gene are MNHEY and SVGEGT. This CDR3 comprises 15 residues. The CDR3 nucleotides read TGTGCCAGCAGGGTCGGGACAGGCTTCAATCAGCCCCAGCATTTT. Residues: CASRVGTGFNQPQHF.

This clonotype is termed medium-sized. This chain links TRBV18 with TRBJ2-5; no reliable D call. Germline CDR1 is KGHSH and CDR2 is LQKENI. Trimming removed 4 bases at V and 2 bases at J, with 8 bases between. This CDR3 region has 13 residues. The CDR3 spells CASSLTVQETQYF. The CDR3 DNA is TGTGCCAGCTCACTGACGGTGCAAGAGACCCAGTACTTC.

This clonotype is medium-sized within its sample. This chain's CDR3 is CSASWTVNTEAFF. The CDR3 region has the DNA TGCAGTGCTAGCTGGACGGTGAACACTGAAGCTTTCTTT. The gene calls are TRBV20-1 and TRBJ1-1; D gene ambiguous. Per the germline V gene, CDR1 is DFQATT and CDR2 is SNEGSKA (reference sequence). The CDR3 runs to 13 residues. The germline V and J ends were trimmed by 3 bases and 0 bases, with 8 bases remaining between them.

The chain uses TRBV5-1 and TRBJ1-5, with 7 bases fitting TRBD1. The germline V gene has CDR1 SGHRS and CDR2 YFSETQ. The junction had 4 bases not matched to a gene; V was cut back by 5 bases and J by 2 bases. The CDR3 runs 14 residues. CDR3 in DNA: TGCGCCAGCAGACCCGGGACAGGCAATCAGCCCCAGCATTTT. The encoded protein is CASRPGTGNQPQHF.

Only a few counts were recorded for this clonotype. This chain connects TRBV5-1 to TRBJ2-5; TRBD1 is a possible D gene (7 bases). The germline gives CDR1 SGHRS, CDR2 YFSETQ. The CDR3 is made up of 14 amino acids. Trimming shortened V by 4 bases and J by 5 bases, and 15 bases separated the two germline ends. The CDR3 region has the DNA TGCGCCAGCAGCCCCATGACAGGGAGGGAGACCCAGTACTTC. This encodes CASSPMTGRETQYF.

This clonotype was found once. This clone may be a read error of a much larger clone one base away. Here the CDR3 reads CASSPTGGLGYEQCF. For the CDR3, the DNA is TGTGCCAGCAGTCCAACAGGGGGCCTTGGTTACGAGCAGTGCTTC. The chain links TRBV27 to TRBJ2-7; 9 nucleotides align to TRBD1. The CDR3 is 15 residues long. The V gene's germline CDR1 is MNHEY and CDR2 SMNVEV (reference sequence).

By proportion, this clonotype is medium-sized. The CDR3 loop reads CASSYSSRAQGREQYF. The DNA of the CDR3 is TGTGCCAGCAGTTACTCGAGTCGGGCGCAGGGGAGGGAGCAGTACTTC. The chain employs TRBV6-5 and TRBJ2-7, with D perhaps being TRBD1 or TRBD2 (6 bases each). V was shortened by 0 bases and J by 7 bases, with 19 bases between the two germline ends. The CDR3 loop spans 16 amino acids. Germline CDR1 and CDR2: MNHEY and SVGAGI.

The J gene is TRBJ2-7, the V gene TRBV12-5; possible D gene TRBD1, 5 bases. This CDR3 is built from 14 residues. The V gene's germline CDR1 is LGHNT and CDR2 FRNRAP. V was cut by 7 bases and J by 2 bases, with 15 bases left in between. As DNA, the CDR3 is TGTGCTAGTGCCCCCCAGGGTGGGGCCTACGAGCAGTACTTC. This encodes CASAPQGGAYEQYF.

This clonotype was recorded a few times. The rearrangement links TRBV24-1 to TRBJ2-5, with 16 bases identical to TRBD2. J lost 3 bases, V lost 10 bases, and 1 base had no gene match. The CDR3 runs 14 residues. The germline gives CDR1 KGHDR, CDR2 SFDVKD. The CDR3 region is CATGTSGREETQYF. CDR3 DNA: TGTGCCACGGGGACTAGCGGGAGGGAAGAGACCCAGTACTTC.

This clonotype is termed medium-sized. The chain recombines TRBV6-5 with TRBJ2-7, with TRBD2 identical over 7 bases. The V segment lost 4 bases and the J segment 4 bases; nucleotides outside the gene matches: 7. Germline loops: CDR1 MNHEY, CDR2 SVGAGI. This CDR3 is 14 amino acids long. The CDR3 spells CASSWGASGYEQYF. The CDR3 coding sequence is TGTGCCAGCAGTTGGGGAGCTAGCGGATACGAGCAGTACTTC.

In its sample, this clonotype ranks as medium-sized. V and J are TRBV11-3 and TRBJ1-1, with D possibly TRBD1 on 5 matching bases. Germline V gene lookup returns CDR1 SGHNT and CDR2 YENEEA. V was clipped by 3 bases and J by 5 bases, with 10 bases between them. The CDR3 runs to 13 residues. CDR3 sequence (DNA): TGTGCCAGCAGCTTCCAGGGAGGAACTGAAGCTTTCTTT. Translating gives CASSFQGGTEAFF. Filled out from reference TRBV11-3 and TRBJ1-1, the complete variable domain reads EAGVVQSPRYKIIEKKQPVAFWCNPISGHNTLYWYLQNLGQGPELLIRYENEEAVDDSQLPKDRFSAERLKGVDSTLKIQPAELGDSAVYLCASSFQGGTEAFFGQGTRLTVV.

The rearrangement uses TRBV29-1 and TRBJ2-7; D gene unclear. Germline V gene lookup returns CDR1 SQVTM and CDR2 ANQGSEA. Trimming took off 4 bases at V and 0 bases at J, with 13 bases between the two ends. The CDR3 contains 14 residues. CDR3 amino acids: CSVAPGRSSYEQYF. The CDR3 bases are TGCAGCGTTGCCCCTGGACGGAGCTCCTACGAGCAGTACTTC.

By frequency in the sample, this clonotype is medium-sized. The genes are TRBV12-3 or TRBV12-4 and TRBJ2-5; TRBD2 matches at 13 bases. Trimming removed 7 bases from V and 5 bases from J; junction bases left unmatched: 10. This CDR3 has 16 amino acids. The CDR3 is CASTRRTSGSRETQYF. CDR3 nucleotide sequence: TGTGCCAGCACGCGAAGGACTAGCGGGAGTCGGGAGACCCAGTACTTC.